Listed here are 5 T cell receptor beta chains from one sample, sequenced in a study of blood T cell repertoires in COVID-19. Sequencing was performed with immunoSEQ multiplex PCR; in TCRdb, only in-frame clones are kept and a portion is missing. There are approximately 12,000 clones in the sample; over 70% occur only once, and 35% to 55% lies in the top ten. Material: peripheral blood. The receptors stem from an elderly man with acute or convalescent COVID-19.

The rearrangement joins TRBV7-2 to TRBJ1-6; no firm D call. Germline CDR1 reads SGHTA; CDR2 reads FQGNSA. CDR3 length: 16 amino acids. V was clipped by 5 bases and J by 0 bases, with 11 bases between them. The CDR3: CASSPTLASYNSPLHF. Written as DNA, the CDR3 is TGTGCCAGCAGCCCCACCCTAGCCTCCTATAATTCACCCCTCCACTTT.

V is TRBV19 and J is TRBJ1-1, with D tentatively TRBD1 (6 bases). Germline-derived CDR1 and CDR2 are LNHDA and SQIVND (reference sequence). V was clipped by 6 bases and J by 3 bases, with 14 bases between them. There are 14 residues in the CDR3. In DNA, the CDR3 is TGTGCCAGTAGAAGGGGGGGACGGGACACTGAAGCTTTCTTT. Its protein is CASRRGGRDTEAFF.

The chain employs TRBV2 and TRBJ1-1; the match to TRBD1 covers 7 bases. CDR3 length equals 13 residues. Trimming cost V 5 bases and J 7 bases; bases outside gene matches: 7. From germline, CDR1 is SNHLY and CDR2 FYNNEI. As DNA, the CDR3 is TGTGCCAGCAGTCTCGGACAGGCGGGTGAAGCTTTCTTT. Translated: CASSLGQAGEAFF.

V gene TRBV10-3 combines with J gene TRBJ2-1; 7 bases are a match to TRBD2. Germline V gene sequence: CDR1 ENHRY, CDR2 SYGVKD. V lost 3 bases, J lost 9 bases, and 14 bases stayed unmatched. The CDR3 contains 16 residues. Here the CDR3 reads CAISDSRGNLAGEQFF. The CDR3 bases are TGTGCCATCAGTGATTCGCGGGGGAACCTTGCGGGTGAGCAGTTCTTC.

The chain recombines TRBV30 with TRBJ2-3; 14 positions match TRBD2. V shed 1 base and J 0 bases; nucleotides not matched to a gene: 15. The CDR3 consists of 21 residues. Germline values: CDR1 GTSNPN, CDR2 SVGIG (reference sequence). CDR3 residues: CAWSGLAGGPRSFSSTDTQYF. The CDR3 DNA is TGTGCCTGGAGTGGACTAGCGGGGGGGCCCCGTTCATTCTCTAGCACAGATACGCAGTATTTT.